This T cell receptor beta chain emerged from a study of T cell repertoires in cytomegalovirus infection. Study-level findings and limits: Of the TCR beta families, the public ones yielded a cumulative frequency that identified carriers of CMV plus the relevant HLA.

TCRdb re-analysed the reads in MiXCR, keeping a single row per CDR3 protein. The repertoire holds some 300,000 distinct CDR3 sequences, with roughly 15% as singletons. V lost 3 bases to trimming and J lost 9 bases; unmatched junction nucleotides: 9. The CDR3 has 14 amino acids. Germline V gene data show CDR1 as SQVTM and CDR2 as ANQGSEA. As regards this clonotype: Its matching antigen is unknown.

The gene calls are TRBV29-1 and TRBJ2-1, with 9 nucleotides matching TRBD1. The sample taken for sequencing was PBMCs. This TCR was recovered from a human donor in good health (CMV status not recorded). Some clones in this sample may be carry-over from other donors' samples. CDR3 sequence: CSVDGTGKMGEQFF. The CDR3 DNA is TGCAGCGTTGACGGGACAGGGAAGATGGGTGAGCAGTTCTTC.